The present TCR beta chain was sequenced within a study of OX40 agonist ivuxolimab in advanced cancers. Many counts were recorded for this clone. Autoimmune disease history or systemic immunosuppression meant exclusion. Blood got drawn at baseline, again on cycle 4 day 1, and then on cycle 7 day 1. The CDR3 extends over 17 amino acids. CDR1 is LNHDA, CDR2 SQIVND, per germline (reference sequence). V dropped 4 bases and J dropped 3; count of bases not matched to a gene: 10. Method: immunoSEQ multiplex PCR; TCRdb's copy keeps in-frame clones and lacks some. The sample includes around 76,000 clones, 85% to 90% of them seen just once.

The receptor was derived from an adult with an advanced solid tumor such as melanoma, head and neck, liver or kidney cancer. The specimen comprised CD4+ or CD8+ T cells sorted from blood, sampled in a trial of the OX40 agonist ivuxolimab. The chain combines TRBV19 with TRBJ2-2; 8 bases line up with TRBD2. The CDR3 spells CASSTASLAAYTGELFF. The CDR3 region has the DNA TGTGCCAGTAGTACCGCGTCACTAGCGGCTTACACCGGGGAGCTGTTTTTT.